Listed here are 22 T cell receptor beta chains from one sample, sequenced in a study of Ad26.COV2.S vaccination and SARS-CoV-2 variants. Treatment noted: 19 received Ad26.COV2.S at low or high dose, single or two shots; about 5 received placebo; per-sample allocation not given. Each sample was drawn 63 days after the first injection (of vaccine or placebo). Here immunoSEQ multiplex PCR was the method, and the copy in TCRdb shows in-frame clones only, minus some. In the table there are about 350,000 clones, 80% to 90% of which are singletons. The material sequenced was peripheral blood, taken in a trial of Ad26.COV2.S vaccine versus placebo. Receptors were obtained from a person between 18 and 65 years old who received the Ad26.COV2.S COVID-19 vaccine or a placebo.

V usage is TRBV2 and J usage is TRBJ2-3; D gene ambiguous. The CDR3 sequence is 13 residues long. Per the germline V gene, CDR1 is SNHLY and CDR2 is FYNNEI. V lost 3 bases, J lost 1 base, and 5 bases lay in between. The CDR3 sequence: CASSEHRTDTQYF. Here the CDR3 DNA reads TGTGCCAGCAGTGAGCACCGCACAGATACGCAGTATTTT. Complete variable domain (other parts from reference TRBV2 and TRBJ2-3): EPEVTQTPSHQVTQMGQEVILRCVPISNHLYFYWYRQILGQKVEFLVSFYNNEISEKSEIFDDQFSVERPDGSNFTLKIRSTKLEDSAMYFCASSEHRTDTQYFGPGTRLTVL.

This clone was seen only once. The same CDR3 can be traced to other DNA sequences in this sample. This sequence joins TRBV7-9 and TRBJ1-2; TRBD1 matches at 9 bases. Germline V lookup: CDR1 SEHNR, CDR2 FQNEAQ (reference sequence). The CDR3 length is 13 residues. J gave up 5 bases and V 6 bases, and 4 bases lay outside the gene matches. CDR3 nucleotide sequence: TGTGCCAGCAGTCTCGGACAGGGGTATGGCTACACCTTC. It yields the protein CASSLGQGYGYTF.

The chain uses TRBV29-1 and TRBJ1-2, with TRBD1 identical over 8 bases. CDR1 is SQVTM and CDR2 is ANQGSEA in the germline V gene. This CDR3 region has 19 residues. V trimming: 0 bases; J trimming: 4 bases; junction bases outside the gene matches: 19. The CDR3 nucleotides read TGCAGCGTTGAAGATTGGGACGGGGACAGGCGAAGAGGGGCCTATGGCTACACCTTC. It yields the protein CSVEDWDGDRRRGAYGYTF. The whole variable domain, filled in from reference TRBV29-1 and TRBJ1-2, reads SAVISQKPSRDICQRGTSLTIQCQVDSQVTMMFWYRQQPGQSLTLIATANQGSEATYESGFVIDKFPISRPNLTFSTLTVSNMSPEDSSIYLCSVEDWDGDRRRGAYGYTFGSGTRLTVV.

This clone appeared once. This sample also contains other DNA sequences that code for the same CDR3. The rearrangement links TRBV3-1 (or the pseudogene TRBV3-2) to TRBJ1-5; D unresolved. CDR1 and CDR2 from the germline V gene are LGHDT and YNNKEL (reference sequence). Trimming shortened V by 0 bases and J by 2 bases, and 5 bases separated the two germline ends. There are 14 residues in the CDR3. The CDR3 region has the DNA TGTGCCAGCAGCCAAGATGCAGGCAATCAGCCCCAGCATTTT. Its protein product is CASSQDAGNQPQHF.

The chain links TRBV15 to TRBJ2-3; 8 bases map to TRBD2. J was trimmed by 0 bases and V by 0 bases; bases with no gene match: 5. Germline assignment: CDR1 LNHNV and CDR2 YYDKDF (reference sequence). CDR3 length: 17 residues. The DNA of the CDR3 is TGTGCCACCAGCAGAGAAAGGGCGGGAGGAAGCACAGATACGCAGTATTTT. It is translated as CATSRERAGGSTDTQYF.

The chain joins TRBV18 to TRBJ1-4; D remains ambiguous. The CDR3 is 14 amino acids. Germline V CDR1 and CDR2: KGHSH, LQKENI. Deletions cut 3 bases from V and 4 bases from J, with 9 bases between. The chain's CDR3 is CASSPGSFNEKLFF. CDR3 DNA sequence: TGTGCCAGCTCACCGGGCAGCTTTAATGAAAAACTGTTTTTT.

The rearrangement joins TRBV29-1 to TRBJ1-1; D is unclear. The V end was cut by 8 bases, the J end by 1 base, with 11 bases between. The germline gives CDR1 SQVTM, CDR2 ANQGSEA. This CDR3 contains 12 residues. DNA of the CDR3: TGCAGCATCGAGCCTACGAACACTGAAGCTTTCTTT. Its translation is CSIEPTNTEAFF.

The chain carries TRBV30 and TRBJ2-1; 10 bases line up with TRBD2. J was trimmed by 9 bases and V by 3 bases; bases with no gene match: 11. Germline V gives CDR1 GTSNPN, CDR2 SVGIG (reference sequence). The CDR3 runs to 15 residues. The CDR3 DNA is TGTGCCTGGAGGAAAAGCGGGAGGGGGGGAGGTGAGCAGTTCTTC. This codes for CAWRKSGRGGGEQFF. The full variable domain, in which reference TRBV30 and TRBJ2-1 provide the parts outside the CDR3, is SQTIHQWPATLVQPVGSPLSLECTVEGTSNPNLYWYRQAAGRGLQLLFYSVGIGQISSEVPQNLSASRPQDRQFILSSKKLLLSDSGFYLCAWRKSGRGGGEQFFGPGTRLTVL.

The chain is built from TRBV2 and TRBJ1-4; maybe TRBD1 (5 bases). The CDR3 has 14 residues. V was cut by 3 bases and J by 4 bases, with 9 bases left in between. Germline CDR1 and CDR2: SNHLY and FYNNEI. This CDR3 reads CASSEGPLNEKLFF. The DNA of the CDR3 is TGTGCCAGCAGTGAGGGACCGCTTAATGAAAAACTGTTTTTT.

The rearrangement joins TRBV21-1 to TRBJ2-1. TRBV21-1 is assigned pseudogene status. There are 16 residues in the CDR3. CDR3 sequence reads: CASSKVGGSTYNEQFF. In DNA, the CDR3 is TGTGCCAGCAGCAAAGTTGGGGGAAGTACCTACAATGAGCAGTTCTTC.

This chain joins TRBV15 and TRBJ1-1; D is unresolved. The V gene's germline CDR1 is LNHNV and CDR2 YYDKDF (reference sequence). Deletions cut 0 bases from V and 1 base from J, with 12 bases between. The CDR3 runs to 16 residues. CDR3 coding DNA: TGTGCCACCAGCAGAGATAGGGAGCCGGGGAACACTGAAGCTTTCTTT. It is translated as CATSRDREPGNTEAFF.

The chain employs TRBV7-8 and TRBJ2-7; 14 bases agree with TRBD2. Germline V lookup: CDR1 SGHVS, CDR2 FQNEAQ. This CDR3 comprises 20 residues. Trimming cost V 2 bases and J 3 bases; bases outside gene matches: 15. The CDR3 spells CASSLSVSVGLAGAGYEQYF. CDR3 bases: TGTGCCAGCAGCTTAAGCGTTTCGGTGGGACTAGCGGGAGCCGGCTACGAGCAGTACTTC.

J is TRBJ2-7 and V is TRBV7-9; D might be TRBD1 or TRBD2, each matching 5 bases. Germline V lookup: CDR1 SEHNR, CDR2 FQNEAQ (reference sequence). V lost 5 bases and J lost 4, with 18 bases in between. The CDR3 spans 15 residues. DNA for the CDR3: TGTGCCAGCAGCAACCGGGACCGGGGCTCTTACGAGCAGTACTTC. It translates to CASSNRDRGSYEQYF.

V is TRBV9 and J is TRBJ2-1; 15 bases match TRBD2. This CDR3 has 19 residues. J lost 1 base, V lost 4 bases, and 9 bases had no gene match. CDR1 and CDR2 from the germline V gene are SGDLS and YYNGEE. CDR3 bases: TGTGCCAGCAGCTCCGTTGGGGGACTAGCGGGAGGATCCTACAATGAGCAGTTCTTC. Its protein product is CASSSVGGLAGGSYNEQFF. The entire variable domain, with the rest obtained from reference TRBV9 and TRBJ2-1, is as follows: DSGVTQTPKHLITATGQRVTLRCSPRSGDLSVYWYQQSLDQGLQFLIQYYNGEERAKGNILERFSAQQFPDLHSELNLSSLELGDSALYFCASSSVGGLAGGSYNEQFFGPGTRLTVL.

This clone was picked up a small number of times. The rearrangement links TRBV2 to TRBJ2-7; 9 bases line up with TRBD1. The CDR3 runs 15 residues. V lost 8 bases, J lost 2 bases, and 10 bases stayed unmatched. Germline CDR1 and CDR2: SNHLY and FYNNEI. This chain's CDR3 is CASVATGGSAYEQYF. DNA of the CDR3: TGTGCCAGCGTAGCAACAGGGGGCTCTGCCTACGAGCAGTACTTC.

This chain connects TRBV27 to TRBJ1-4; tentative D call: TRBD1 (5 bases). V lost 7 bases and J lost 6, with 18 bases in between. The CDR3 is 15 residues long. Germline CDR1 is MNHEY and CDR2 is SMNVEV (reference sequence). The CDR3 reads CASTNLGDGDEKLFF. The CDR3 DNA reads TGTGCCAGCACAAACTTAGGGGACGGGGATGAAAAACTGTTTTTT.

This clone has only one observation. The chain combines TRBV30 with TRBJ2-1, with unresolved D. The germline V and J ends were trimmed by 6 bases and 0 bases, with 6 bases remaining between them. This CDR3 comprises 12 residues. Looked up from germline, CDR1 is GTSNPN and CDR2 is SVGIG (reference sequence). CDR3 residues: CACSSSYNEQFF. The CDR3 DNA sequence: TGTGCCTGTTCTTCCTCCTACAATGAGCAGTTCTTC. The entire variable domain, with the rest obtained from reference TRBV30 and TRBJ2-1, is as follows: SQTIHQWPATLVQPVGSPLSLECTVEGTSNPNLYWYRQAAGRGLQLLFYSVGIGQISSEVPQNLSASRPQDRQFILSSKKLLLSDSGFYLCACSSSYNEQFFGPGTRLTVL.

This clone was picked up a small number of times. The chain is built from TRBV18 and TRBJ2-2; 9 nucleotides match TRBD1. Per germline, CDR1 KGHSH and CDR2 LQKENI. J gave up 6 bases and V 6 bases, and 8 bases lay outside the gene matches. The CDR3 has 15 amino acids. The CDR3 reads CASSPGTGNAGELFF. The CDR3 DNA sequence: TGTGCCAGCTCCCCAGGGACAGGGAATGCCGGGGAGCTGTTTTTT. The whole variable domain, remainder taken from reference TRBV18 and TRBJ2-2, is NAGVMQNPRHLVRRRGQEARLRCSPMKGHSHVYWYRQLPEEGLKFMVYLQKENIIDESGMPKERFSAEFPKEGPSILRIQQVVRGDSAAYFCASSPGTGNAGELFFGEGSRLTVL.

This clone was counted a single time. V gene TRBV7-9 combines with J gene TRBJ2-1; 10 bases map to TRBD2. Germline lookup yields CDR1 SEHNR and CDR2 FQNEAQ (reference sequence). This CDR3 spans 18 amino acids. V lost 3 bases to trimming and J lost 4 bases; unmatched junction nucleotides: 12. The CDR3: CASSFPFLAGENYNEQFF. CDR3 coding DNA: TGTGCCAGCAGCTTCCCATTCCTAGCGGGGGAAAATTACAATGAGCAGTTCTTC.

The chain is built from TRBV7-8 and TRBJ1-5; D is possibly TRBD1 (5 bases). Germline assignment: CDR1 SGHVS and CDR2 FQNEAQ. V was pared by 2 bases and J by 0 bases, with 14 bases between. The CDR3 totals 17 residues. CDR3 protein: CASSLSQGPNSNQPQHF. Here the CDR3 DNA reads TGTGCCAGCAGCTTAAGCCAGGGACCTAATAGCAATCAGCCCCAGCATTTT.

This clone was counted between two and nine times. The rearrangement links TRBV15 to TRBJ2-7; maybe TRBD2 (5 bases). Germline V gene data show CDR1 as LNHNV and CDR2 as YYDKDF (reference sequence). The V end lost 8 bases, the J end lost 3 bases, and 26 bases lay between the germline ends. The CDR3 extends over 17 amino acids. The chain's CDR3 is CATPTEAKGPQFYEQYF. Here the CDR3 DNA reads TGTGCCACCCCCACGGAGGCGAAGGGTCCTCAATTCTACGAGCAGTACTTC. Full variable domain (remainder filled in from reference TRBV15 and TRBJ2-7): DAMVIQNPRYQVTQFGKPVTLSCSQTLNHNVMYWYQQKSSQAPKLLFHYYDKDFNNEADTPDNFQSRRPNTSFCFLDIRSPGLGDTAMYLCATPTEAKGPQFYEQYFGPGTRLTVT.

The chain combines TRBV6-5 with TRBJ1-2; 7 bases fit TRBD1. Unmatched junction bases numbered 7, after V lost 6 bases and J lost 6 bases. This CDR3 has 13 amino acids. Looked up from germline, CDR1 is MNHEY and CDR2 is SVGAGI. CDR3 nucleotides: TGTGCCAGCAGGCGGGGACAGATCGATGGCTACACCTTC. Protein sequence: CASRRGQIDGYTF.